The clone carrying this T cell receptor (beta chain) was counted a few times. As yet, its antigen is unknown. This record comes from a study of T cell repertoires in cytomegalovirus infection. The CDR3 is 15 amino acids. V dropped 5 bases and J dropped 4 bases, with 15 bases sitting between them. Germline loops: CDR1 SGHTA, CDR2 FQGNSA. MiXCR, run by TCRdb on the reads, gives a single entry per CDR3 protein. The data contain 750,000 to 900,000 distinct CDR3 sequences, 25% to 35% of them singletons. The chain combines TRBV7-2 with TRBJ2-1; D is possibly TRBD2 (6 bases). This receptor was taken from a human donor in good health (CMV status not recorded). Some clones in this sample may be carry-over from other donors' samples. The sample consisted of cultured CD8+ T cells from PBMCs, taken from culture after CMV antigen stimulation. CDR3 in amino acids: CASSIRDWGYNEQFF. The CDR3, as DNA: TGTGCCAGCAGCATCCGGGACTGGGGATACAATGAGCAGTTCTTC.